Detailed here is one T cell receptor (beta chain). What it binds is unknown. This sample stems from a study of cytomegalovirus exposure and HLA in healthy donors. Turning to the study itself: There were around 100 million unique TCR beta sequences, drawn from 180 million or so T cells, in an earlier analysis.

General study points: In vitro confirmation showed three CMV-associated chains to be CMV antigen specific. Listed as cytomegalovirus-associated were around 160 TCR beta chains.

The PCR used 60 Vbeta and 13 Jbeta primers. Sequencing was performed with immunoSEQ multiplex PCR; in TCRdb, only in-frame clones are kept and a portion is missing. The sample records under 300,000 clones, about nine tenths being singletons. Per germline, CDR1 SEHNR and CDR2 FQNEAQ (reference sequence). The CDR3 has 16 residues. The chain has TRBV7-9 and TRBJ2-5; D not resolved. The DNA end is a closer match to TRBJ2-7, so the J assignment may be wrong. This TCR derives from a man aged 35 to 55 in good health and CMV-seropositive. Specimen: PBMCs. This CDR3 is CASSLALLEKRYEQYF. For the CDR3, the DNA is TGTGCCAGCAGCTTAGCGCTGCTGGAGAAGAGGTACGAGCAGTACTTC.